This passage covers 16 T cell receptor beta chains from one sample sequenced in a study of cytomegalovirus exposure and HLA in healthy donors. The repertoire was sequenced with immunoSEQ multiplex PCR; TCRdb's copy has only in-frame clones and lacks some. The sample yields 200,000 to 250,000 clones, 83% seen once. The sample comprised PBMCs. The origin of the receptors is a woman aged 18-29 years in good health and CMV-seronegative.

The V call is TRBV2, the J call TRBJ1-5; a possible D gene is TRBD1 (5 bases). Between the trimmed V and J ends, which lost 6 bases and 11 bases, there was a span of 17 bases. CDR3 length: 13 residues. Germline CDR1 SNHLY, CDR2 FYNNEI. The CDR3 nucleotides read TGTGCCAGCAGAGATGGGGCCCCTGTGACCCAGCATTTT. Translating it yields CASRDGAPVTQHF.

This chain joins TRBV2 and TRBJ2-1, with a tentative D call TRBD1 (5 bases). Deletions cut 5 bases from V and 6 bases from J, with 11 bases between. Germline V gives CDR1 SNHLY, CDR2 FYNNEI. The CDR3 covers 13 residues. The CDR3 sequence: CASSQDTSNEQFF. Here the CDR3 DNA reads TGTGCCAGCAGTCAGGACACATCCAATGAGCAGTTCTTC. Looking up the rest from reference TRBV2 and TRBJ2-1 gives the full variable domain: EPEVTQTPSHQVTQMGQEVILRCVPISNHLYFYWYRQILGQKVEFLVSFYNNEISEKSEIFDDQFSVERPDGSNFTLKIRSTKLEDSAMYFCASSQDTSNEQFFGPGTRLTVL.

The chain couples TRBV28 to TRBJ2-7; D is perhaps TRBD2 (7 bases). V lost 5 bases and J lost 3, with 17 bases in between. This CDR3 is 15 amino acids long. Germline CDR1 is MDHEN and CDR2 is SYDVKM. The CDR3 region has the DNA TGTGCCAGCAGTGGGGGGTCGGGGGGCGACTACGAGCAGTACTTC. The encoded protein is CASSGGSGGDYEQYF.

This clone was counted only a few times. An end of the junction does not agree with germline; a read error may underlie this. The CDR3 sequence: CASSESPGLSDF. DNA of the CDR3: TGTGCCAGCAGTGAAAGCCCAGGTTTGTCAGACTTC. The chain carries TRBV2 and TRBJ2-7; D unresolved. This CDR3 region has 12 residues. CDR1 and CDR2 from the germline V gene are SNHLY and FYNNEI.

This chain links TRBV12-5 with TRBJ2-7; no definite D call. CDR1 LGHNT and CDR2 FRNRAP come from the germline V gene. The CDR3 loop spans 14 amino acids. Trimming stripped 0 bases from V and 0 bases from J, with 6 bases between. This CDR3 reads CASGLVGSSYEQYF. DNA for the CDR3: TGTGCTAGTGGTTTGGTAGGTAGCTCCTACGAGCAGTACTTC.

The chain has TRBV2 and TRBJ2-1; the match to TRBD2 covers 7 bases. The V and J ends lost 8 bases and 8 bases, in that order; junction bases with no gene match: 9. The CDR3 runs to 13 residues. CDR1 is SNHLY and CDR2 is FYNNEI in the germline V gene. CDR3 nucleotide sequence: TGTGCCAGCTCGGCGGGGGACGGAGATGAGCAGTTCTTC. Protein product: CASSAGDGDEQFF.

The V gene is TRBV10-3, the J gene TRBJ1-2; D gene uncertain. CDR3 length: 13 amino acids. The germline gives CDR1 ENHRY, CDR2 SYGVKD. V gave up 2 bases and J gave up 8 bases, with 12 bases separating them. CDR3 in amino acids: CAISEITAGGYTF. CDR3 nucleotides: TGTGCCATCAGTGAGATAACAGCTGGCGGCTACACCTTC.

The V and J genes are TRBV5-1 and TRBJ1-1; D is perhaps TRBD1 (5 bases). The CDR3 consists of 14 residues. The germline CDR1 and CDR2 sequences are SGHRS and YFSETQ. Trimming cost V 0 bases and J 1 base, with 7 bases left between them. CDR3 amino acids: CASSLAGGNTEAFF. Here the CDR3 DNA reads TGCGCCAGCAGCTTGGCCGGGGGGAACACTGAAGCTTTCTTT.

This clone has only a few counts. The chain couples TRBV9 to TRBJ1-2; 8 bases are shared with TRBD1. The CDR3 spans 13 residues. Germline CDR1 SGDLS, CDR2 YYNGEE. Losses at the gene ends were 5 bases for V and 8 bases for J; bases not matched to a gene: 8. Here the CDR3 DNA reads TGTGCCAGCAGAGGACAGGGAGGAGAAGGCTACACCTTC. Residues: CASRGQGGEGYTF. Full variable domain (missing parts from reference TRBV9 and TRBJ1-2): DSGVTQTPKHLITATGQRVTLRCSPRSGDLSVYWYQQSLDQGLQFLIQYYNGEERAKGNILERFSAQQFPDLHSELNLSSLELGDSALYFCASRGQGGEGYTFGSGTRLTVV.

Turning to this clone: Different DNA sequences within this sample yield the same CDR3. The chain joins TRBV7-6 to TRBJ2-2; no clear D. With 1 base removed from V and 5 bases from J, the gap between germline ends came to 2 bases. This CDR3 comprises 12 residues. Germline lookup yields CDR1 SGHVS and CDR2 FNYEAQ. CDR3 region: CASSLGTGELFF. The DNA for the CDR3 is TGTGCCAGCAGCTTAGGTACCGGGGAGCTGTTTTTT.

Only one count was recorded for this clone. This chain links TRBV7-8 with TRBJ1-2; no definite D call. The length of the CDR3 is 15 residues. CDR1 is SGHVS and CDR2 is FQNEAQ in the germline V gene. V was pared by 5 bases and J by 8 bases, with 21 bases between. For the CDR3, the DNA is TGTGCCAGCAGCCCCCAGGTGGCTGTCGTCGAAGGCTACACCTTC. Its protein product is CASSPQVAVVEGYTF.

The rearrangement joins TRBV18 to TRBJ1-2; 7 nucleotides match TRBD1. V was pared by 8 bases and J by 8 bases, with 8 bases of the junction left unmatched. This CDR3 contains 12 residues. Germline V CDR1 and CDR2: KGHSH, LQKENI. In DNA form, the CDR3 reads TGTGCCAGCCAAGAGGGGGCGAAGGGCTACACCTTC. It encodes CASQEGAKGYTF.

The genes are TRBV7-8 and TRBJ1-2; no clear D gene. V gave up 1 base and J gave up 6 bases, with 9 bases separating them. The germline CDR1 and CDR2 sequences are SGHVS and FQNEAQ. The CDR3 is made up of 13 amino acids. The CDR3 nucleotides are TGTGCCAGCAGCTTAGGATCCGGGAATGGCTACACCTTC. Amino acids: CASSLGSGNGYTF. Filled out from reference TRBV7-8 and TRBJ1-2, the complete variable domain reads GAGVSQSPRYKVAKRGQDVALRCDPISGHVSLFWYQQALGQGPEFLTYFQNEAQLDKSGLPSDRFFAERPEGSVSTLKIQRTQQEDSAVYLCASSLGSGNGYTFGSGTRLTVV.

The J gene is TRBJ2-1, the V gene TRBV11-2; 7 nucleotides align to TRBD1. CDR3 size: 14 residues. CDR1 SGHAT and CDR2 FQNNGV come from the germline V gene. V trimming: 4 bases; J trimming: 5 bases; junction bases outside the gene matches: 5. Written as DNA, the CDR3 is TGTGCCAGCAGCTCAAACAGGGGTCACAATGAGCAGTTCTTC. This gives the protein CASSSNRGHNEQFF.

The CDR3 nucleotides are TGTGCCAGCACTCGAGACAGGGGGCCCCGGGTAGGTCAGCCCCAGCATTTT. Residues: CASTRDRGPRVGQPQHF. This sequence joins TRBV2 and TRBJ1-5, with TRBD1 matching 10 bases. Germline CDR1 reads SNHLY; CDR2 reads FYNNEI. The CDR3 consists of 17 residues. V lost 7 bases and J lost 6; bases outside the gene matches: 15.

The rearrangement uses TRBV9 and TRBJ2-7; 7 bases are a match to TRBD1. CDR3 length equals 14 residues. Germline loops: CDR1 SGDLS, CDR2 YYNGEE. V dropped 3 bases and J dropped 7; count of bases not matched to a gene: 10. The CDR3 DNA follows: TGTGCCAGCAGCGCAGGGGGTGAGTCGGGTGAGCAGTACTTC. Translation: CASSAGGESGEQYF.